A selection of T cell receptor beta chains follows, all from one sample in a study of cytomegalovirus exposure and HLA in healthy donors. The protocol was immunoSEQ multiplex PCR, while the TCRdb copy is restricted to in-frame clones and leaves out a portion. This repertoire shows tens of thousands of clones, roughly 80% found once; its top ten account for around 1.7%. The sequencing sample was made of PBMCs. The receptors stem from a man aged 35 to 55 in good health and CMV-seronegative. Both conserved end residues are part of each CDR3. A D gene is named only where the DNA matches it firmly.

J | D | V | CDR3 | DNA
TRBJ1-1 | NA | TRBV4-1 | CASSQGPLGAFF | TGCGCCAGCAGCCAGGGGCCACTCGGAGCTTTCTTT
TRBJ2-2 | NA | TRBV11-3 | CASSFKRTGELFF | TGTGCCAGCAGCTTTAAACGGACCGGGGAGCTGTTTTTT
TRBJ2-1 | TRBD2 | TRBV5-1 | CASSLEGTSGGPSPYNEQFF | TGCGCCAGCAGCTTGGAAGGGACTAGCGGGGGGCCCTCCCCCTACAATGAGCAGTTCTTC
TRBJ2-3 | TRBD1 | TRBV10-3 | CATRDSSTDTQYF | TGTGCCACCCGGGACAGTAGCACAGATACGCAGTATTTT
TRBJ2-2 | TRBD1 | TRBV7-9 | CASSLPGQGPGELFF | TGTGCCAGCAGCTTACCGGGACAGGGGCCCGGGGAGCTGTTTTTT
TRBJ1-1 | NA | TRBV20-1 | CSAMDRGLAFF | TGCAGTGCTATGGACAGAGGCCTAGCTTTCTTT
TRBJ2-5 | NA | TRBV5-4 | CASSSDIEETQYF | TGTGCCAGCAGCTCCGACATCGAAGAGACCCAGTACTTC
TRBJ2-7 | NA | TRBV6-5 | CASRDWSSDEQYF | TGTGCCAGCAGGGACTGGTCCAGCGACGAGCAGTACTTC
TRBJ2-1 | NA | TRBV15 | CAIAGGTELTYNEQFF | TGTGCCATCGCCGGCGGGACAGAACTGACCTACAATGAGCAGTTCTTC
TRBJ2-6 | NA | TRBV5-1 | CASSSPQSGANVLTF | TGCGCCAGCAGCTCCCCCCAGTCTGGGGCCAACGTCCTGACTTTC
TRBJ1-2 | TRBD1 | TRBV11-3 | CASSLPTGFGTDVNYGYTF | TGTGCCAGCAGCCTCCCGACGGGGTTTGGGACAGATGTTAACTATGGCTACACCTTC
TRBJ1-1 | NA | TRBV29-1 | CSVRGGDRPMNTEAFF | TGCAGCGTCCGAGGGGGTGACAGGCCAATGAACACTGAAGCTTTCTTT